This T cell receptor (beta chain) is from a study of monozygotic twins with inflammatory bowel disease. Note on this clonotype: As yet, its antigen is unknown.

This CDR3 comprises 11 residues. In germline, CDR1 is MDHEN, CDR2 SYDVKM. The UMIs contained a 6-nucleotide sample barcode. They were added by template switching during cDNA synthesis. TCRdb re-called the 5' RACE reads; one entry per CDR3 protein, DNA not given. This table holds some 210,000 distinct CDR3 sequences. Overall study findings and caveats: It was observed that concordant and discordant twins did not differ in repertoire similarity, possibly given limited power.

This chain uses TRBV28 with TRBJ2-7. The sequencing sample was made of blood. This sequence was found in a human donor with ulcerative colitis or Crohn's disease, or a healthy co-twin of an affected twin (not recorded which). CDR3 residues: CASRNIYEQYF. Full variable domain (remainder filled in from reference TRBV28 and TRBJ2-7): DVKVTQSSRYLVKRTGEKVFLECVQDMDHENMFWYRQDPGLGLRLIYFSYDVKMKEKGDIPEGYSVSREKKERFSLILESASTNQTSMYLCASRNIYEQYFGPGTRLTVT.